One and the same sample provided the 2 T cell receptor beta chains below, sequenced in a study of blood T cell repertoires in COVID-19. Method: immunoSEQ multiplex PCR; TCRdb's copy keeps in-frame clones and lacks some. The sample holds 45,000 to 65,000 clones; approximately 81% are singletons and the top ten take 10% to 15%. Material: peripheral blood. The source is a woman older than 75 with acute or convalescent COVID-19.

The count of this clone is one. This rearrangement joins TRBV11-1 to TRBJ1-2; D call uncertain. The CDR3 totals 13 residues. Germline values: CDR1 SGHAT, CDR2 FQDESV (reference sequence). The ends were cut back, 5 bases at V and 2 bases at J, with 9 bases in the middle. The CDR3 region has the DNA TGTGCCAGCAGCCTAGTCGGGAACTATGGCTACACCTTC. Its translation: CASSLVGNYGYTF.

The rearrangement uses TRBV3-1 (or the pseudogene TRBV3-2) and TRBJ2-3; tentatively, D is TRBD2 (5 bases). The CDR3 has 16 amino acids. The germline CDR1 and CDR2 sequences are LGHDT and YNNKEL (reference sequence). Trimming left V 4 bases short and J 1 base short, with 15 bases between. As DNA, the CDR3 is TGTGCCAGCAGCCCAACTCGCGGGTCTCGCACAGATACGCAGTATTTT. It encodes CASSPTRGSRTDTQYF.